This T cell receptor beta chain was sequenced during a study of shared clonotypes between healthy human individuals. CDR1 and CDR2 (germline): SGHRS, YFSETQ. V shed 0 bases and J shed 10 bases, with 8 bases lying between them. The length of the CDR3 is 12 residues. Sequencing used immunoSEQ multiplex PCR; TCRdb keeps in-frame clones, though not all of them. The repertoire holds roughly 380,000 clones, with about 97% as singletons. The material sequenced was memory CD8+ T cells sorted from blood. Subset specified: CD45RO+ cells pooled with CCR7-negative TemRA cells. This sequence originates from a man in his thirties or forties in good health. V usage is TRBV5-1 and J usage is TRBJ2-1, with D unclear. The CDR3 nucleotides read TGCGCCAGCAGCTTGGACTCCACGGAGCAGTTCTTC. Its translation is CASSLDSTEQFF.